This entry is about one TCR beta chain. This entry is derived from a study of glioma-infiltrating T cells. Using RNA template, CDR3s of TCR alpha and beta were amplified with iRepertoire arm-PCR. Each CDR3 protein gets one entry after TCRdb re-called the multiplex PCR reads with MiXCR. The sample yields under 150,000 distinct CDR3 sequences, approximately 26% seen once. The CDR3 length is 15 residues. The germline gives CDR1 SGHTA, CDR2 FQGNSA. With V trimmed by 5 bases and J by 0 bases, 2 bases remained unmatched. This TCR was recovered from a human donor with low-grade glioma or glioblastoma, undergoing nonglioma brain surgery, or in good health (not recorded which). Sequenced: glioma tissue, nonneoplastic brain tissue, or PBMCs (not recorded which). The chain couples TRBV7-2 to TRBJ2-5; 11 bases are shared with TRBD2. This CDR3 reads CASSPTSGNQETQYF. CDR3 nucleotide sequence: TGTGCCAGCAGCCCGACTAGCGGGAACCAAGAGACCCAGTACTTC.